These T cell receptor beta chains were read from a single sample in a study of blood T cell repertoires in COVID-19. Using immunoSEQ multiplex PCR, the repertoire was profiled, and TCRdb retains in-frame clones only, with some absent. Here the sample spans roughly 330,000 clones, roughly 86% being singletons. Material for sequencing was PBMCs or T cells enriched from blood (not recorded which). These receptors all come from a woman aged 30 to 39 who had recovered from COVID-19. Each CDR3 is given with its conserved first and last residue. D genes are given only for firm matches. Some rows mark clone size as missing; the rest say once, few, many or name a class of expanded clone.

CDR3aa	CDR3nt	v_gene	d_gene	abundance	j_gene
CASSLGAVSYNEQFF	TGTGCCAGCAGCCTGGGGGCAGTCTCCTACAATGAGCAGTTCTTC	TRBV11-3	.	.	TRBJ2-1
CASSIWGDTEAFF	TGTGCCAGTAGTATTTGGGGGGACACTGAAGCTTTCTTT	TRBV19	.	few	TRBJ1-1
CASSSSIRGPRETQYF	TGCGCCAGCAGCTCCTCGATCAGAGGGCCACGAGAGACCCAGTACTTC	TRBV4-1	.	.	TRBJ2-5
CASHKTGSGYTF	TGTGCCAGCCATAAGACAGGGTCTGGCTACACCTTC	TRBV2	TRBD1	.	TRBJ1-2
CASSRTGPNTEAFF	TGTGCCAGCAGTCGTACAGGCCCCAACACTGAAGCTTTCTTT	TRBV6-5	.	.	TRBJ1-1
CASTPLDREAFF	TGTGCCAGCACCCCCCTGGACAGAGAAGCTTTCTTT	TRBV7-9	.	few	TRBJ1-1
CASSLEGQDSPLHF	TGTGCCAGCAGCTTGGAGGGGCAGGATTCACCCCTCCACTTT	TRBV7-9	.	.	TRBJ1-6
CASSPRPSLSDGYTF	TGTGCCAGCAGCCCTCGACCGTCCCTAAGCGATGGCTACACCTTC	TRBV14	.	once	TRBJ1-2
CASSYGSTNYGYTF	TGTGCCAGCAGTTACGGGAGTACTAACTATGGCTACACCTTC	TRBV6-2/TRBV6-3	.	.	TRBJ1-2
CASSSQGGTEAFF	TGCGCCAGCAGCTCACAGGGGGGCACTGAAGCTTTCTTT	TRBV5-1	TRBD1	.	TRBJ1-1
CASSSQDSPTDTQYF	TGTGCCAGCAGCTCCCAGGACAGTCCCACAGATACGCAGTATTTT	TRBV5-8	.	.	TRBJ2-3
CASSWGQMNTEAFF	TGTGCCAGCAGTTGGGGACAGATGAACACTGAAGCTTTCTTT	TRBV6-5	TRBD1	.	TRBJ1-1
CSALRTGAEAFF	TGCAGCGCCCTTCGGACAGGGGCTGAAGCTTTCTTT	TRBV29-1	TRBD1	.	TRBJ1-1
CASSPLGGRNTEAFF	TGTGCCAGCAGCCCCCTCGGGGGGAGGAACACTGAAGCTTTCTTT	TRBV11-2	.	few	TRBJ1-1
CASSLNPSGNTIYF	TGTGCCAGCAGCCTTAATCCCTCTGGAAACACCATATATTTT	TRBV11-2	.	once	TRBJ1-3